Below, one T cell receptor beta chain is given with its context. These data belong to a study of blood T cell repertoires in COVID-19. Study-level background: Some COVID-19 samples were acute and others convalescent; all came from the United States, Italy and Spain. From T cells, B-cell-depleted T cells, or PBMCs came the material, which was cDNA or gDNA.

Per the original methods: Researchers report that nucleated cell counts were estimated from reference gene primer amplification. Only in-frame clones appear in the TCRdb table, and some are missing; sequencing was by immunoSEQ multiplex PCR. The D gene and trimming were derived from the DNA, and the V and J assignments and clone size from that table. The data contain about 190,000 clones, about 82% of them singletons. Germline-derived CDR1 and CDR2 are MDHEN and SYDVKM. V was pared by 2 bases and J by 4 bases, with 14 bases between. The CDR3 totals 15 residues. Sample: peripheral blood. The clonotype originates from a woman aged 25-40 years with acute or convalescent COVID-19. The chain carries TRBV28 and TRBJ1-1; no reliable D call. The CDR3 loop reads CASSLIRTRSTEAFF. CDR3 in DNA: TGTGCCAGCAGTTTAATCCGGACTAGAAGCACTGAAGCTTTCTTT. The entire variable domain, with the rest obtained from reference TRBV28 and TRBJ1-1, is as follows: DVKVTQSSRYLVKRTGEKVFLECVQDMDHENMFWYRQDPGLGLRLIYFSYDVKMKEKGDIPEGYSVSREKKERFSLILESASTNQTSMYLCASSLIRTRSTEAFFGQGTRLTVV.